Shown below are 8 T cell receptor beta chains from a single sample sequenced in a study of T cell responses to AZD1222 COVID-19 vaccine. Only in-frame clones appear in the TCRdb table, and some are missing; sequencing was by immunoSEQ multiplex PCR. Of roughly 130,000 clones listed, more than 90% are singletons. The material was peripheral blood, obtained on day 0 of AZD1222 vaccination. The receptor source for this set is an adult in good health.

This chain uses TRBV4-2 with TRBJ2-2; maybe TRBD2 (5 bases). Between the trimmed V and J ends, which lost 0 bases and 5 bases, there was a span of 7 bases. This CDR3 has 14 residues. Germline V CDR1 and CDR2: LGHNA, YNFKEQ. CDR3 in amino acids: CASSQDGGTGELFF. CDR3 coding DNA: TGTGCCAGCAGCCAAGATGGCGGGACCGGGGAGCTGTTTTTT.

This sequence joins TRBV7-2 and TRBJ1-4; D call uncertain. Looked up from germline, CDR1 is SGHTA and CDR2 is FQGNSA. Trimming removed 4 bases from V and 8 bases from J, with 8 bases in between. The CDR3 is made up of 12 amino acids. The CDR3 DNA reads as TGTGCCAGCAGCTCCGTACAGGAAAAACTGTTTTTT. Translating it yields CASSSVQEKLFF. The full variable domain, with the rest looked up from reference TRBV7-2 and TRBJ1-4, is GAGVSQSPSNKVTEKGKDVELRCDPISGHTALYWYRQSLGQGLEFLIYFQGNSAPDKSGLPSDRFSAERTGGSVSTLTIQRTQQEDSAVYLCASSSVQEKLFFGSGTQLSVL.

The gene calls are TRBV18 and TRBJ2-7; perhaps TRBD1 as D (6 bases). This CDR3 spans 15 amino acids. With 2 bases removed from V and 0 bases from J, the gap between germline ends came to 11 bases. The germline gives CDR1 KGHSH, CDR2 LQKENI. The CDR3 here is CASSPRQALSYEQYF. The CDR3 DNA reads TGTGCCAGCTCACCAAGACAGGCCCTCTCCTACGAGCAGTACTTC.

This chain connects TRBV5-1 to TRBJ2-7, with TRBD2 matching over 13 bases. V shed 4 bases and J 4 bases; nucleotides not matched to a gene: 8. The CDR3 sequence is 16 residues long. Germline CDR1 is SGHRS and CDR2 is YFSETQ. The CDR3 region has the DNA TGCGCCAGCAGCGGGGAACTAGCGGGAGGGCGGTACGAGCAGTACTTC. Protein: CASSGELAGGRYEQYF.

V usage is TRBV14 and J usage is TRBJ1-2, with D unresolved. V was pared by 3 bases and J by 5 bases, with 10 bases between. Per the germline V gene, CDR1 is SGHDN and CDR2 is FVKESK. The CDR3 is 13 amino acids. The CDR3 protein is CASSQSPVYGYTF. In DNA, the CDR3 is TGTGCCAGCAGCCAGAGTCCCGTATATGGCTACACCTTC.

The V call is TRBV3-1 (or the pseudogene TRBV3-2), the J call TRBJ2-7; D is perhaps TRBD2 (6 bases). CDR3 length equals 15 residues. CDR1 and CDR2 (germline): LGHDT, YNNKEL (reference sequence). Trimming shortened V by 1 base and J by 2 bases, and 12 bases separated the two germline ends. Written as DNA, the CDR3 is TGTGCCAGCAGCCAAGGCGGGACTCCCGCCTACGAGCAGTACTTC. It yields the protein CASSQGGTPAYEQYF.

This clone has just one count. The chain is built from TRBV2 and TRBJ2-3, with D possibly TRBD1 on 6 matching bases. The CDR3 covers 14 residues. CDR1 SNHLY and CDR2 FYNNEI come from the germline V gene. With 2 bases removed from V and 6 bases from J, the gap between germline ends came to 12 bases. CDR3 amino acids: CASSEITRGDTQYF. The DNA for the CDR3 is TGTGCCAGCAGTGAAATAACGAGGGGGGATACGCAGTATTTT.

The gene calls are TRBV11-2 and TRBJ1-1, with D unresolved. The germline V gene encodes CDR1 SGHAT and CDR2 FQNNGV. The CDR3 covers 16 residues. V lost 4 bases and J lost 1, with 16 bases in between. In DNA, the CDR3 is TGTGCCAGCAGCTGGACCCTCCCAAGAGCGAACACTGAAGCTTTCTTT. It translates to CASSWTLPRANTEAFF.